These 27 T cell receptor beta chains share one sample of origin, sequenced in a study of CD4 T cells in relation to SARS-CoV-2 and coronaviruses. CD4+ T cells from unexposed donors were obtained before the COVID-19 pandemic (2011-2018). TCRdb's copy holds only in-frame clones and misses some; the assay was immunoSEQ multiplex PCR. The sample carries about 59,000 clones, roughly 88% recorded once. The sample consisted of memory CD4+ T cells from PBMCs. The source is a human donor in good health.

This sequence joins TRBV27 and TRBJ1-3, with 9 bases matching TRBD1. The V gene's germline CDR1 is MNHEY and CDR2 SMNVEV (reference sequence). Trimming took 2 bases from V and 4 from J; bases not matched to a gene: 3. The CDR3 is 15 residues long. The CDR3 protein is CASSLRQGGGNTIYF. CDR3 coding DNA: TGTGCCAGCAGTTTACGACAGGGGGGAGGAAACACCATATATTTT.

The chain employs TRBV3-1 (or the pseudogene TRBV3-2) and TRBJ1-6, with TRBD1 matching over 7 bases. The ends lost 3 bases at V and 10 bases at J; junction bases unmatched: 6. The CDR3 runs to 14 residues. CDR1 and CDR2 (germline): LGHDT, YNNKEL (reference sequence). The CDR3 region is CASSHTGAQSPLHF. For the CDR3, the DNA is TGTGCCAGCAGCCATACAGGGGCGCAGTCACCCCTCCACTTT.

The V gene is TRBV24-1, the J gene TRBJ1-5; D is uncertain. V lost 2 bases to trimming and J lost 3 bases, with 1 base between them. The CDR3 loop spans 12 amino acids. Germline V CDR1 and CDR2: KGHDR, SFDVKD. The CDR3 sequence is CATSDSNQPQHF. CDR3 coding DNA: TGTGCCACCAGTGATTCCAATCAGCCCCAGCATTTT.

The chain is built from TRBV15 and TRBJ1-1; 9 nucleotides match TRBD1. The V gene end was trimmed by 0 bases and the J gene end by 6 bases; junction bases not matched to a gene: 5. CDR1 and CDR2 from the germline V gene are LNHNV and YYDKDF (reference sequence). The CDR3 consists of 15 residues. The CDR3 loop is CATSREGQGLAEAFF. The CDR3 bases are TGTGCCACCAGCAGAGAAGGACAGGGGCTCGCTGAAGCTTTCTTT.

In the case of this clone: Other DNA sequences from this sample encode an identical CDR3 as well. The V and J genes are TRBV27 and TRBJ1-5, with a possible D match to TRBD1 (6 bases). Between the trimmed V and J ends, which lost 4 bases and 3 bases, there was a span of 7 bases. Germline V CDR1 and CDR2: MNHEY, SMNVEV (reference sequence). The CDR3 is made up of 13 amino acids. Written as DNA, the CDR3 is TGTGCCAGCAGTTGGGACACCAATCAGCCCCAGCATTTT. It yields the protein CASSWDTNQPQHF.

Relative to its sample, this clone is medium-sized. The chain has TRBV19 and TRBJ2-1; 11 nucleotides align to TRBD2. Germline CDR1 is LNHDA and CDR2 is SQIVND (reference sequence). The CDR3 length is 15 residues. The J segment lost 8 bases and the V segment lost 5 bases, leaving 8 bases of the junction unmatched. The CDR3 spells CASSGLAGGLDEQFF. CDR3 bases: TGTGCCAGTAGTGGCCTAGCGGGAGGTCTAGATGAGCAGTTCTTC.

V is TRBV15 and J is TRBJ1-2; D is undetermined. V was shortened by 2 bases and J by 5 bases, with 12 bases between the two germline ends. CDR3 length: 14 residues. Germline CDR1 LNHNV, CDR2 YYDKDF (reference sequence). In nucleotides, the CDR3 is TGTGCCACCAGCAGATTCGACGGATCGTATGGCTACACCTTC. Translating gives CATSRFDGSYGYTF.

This chain links TRBV12-3 or TRBV12-4 with TRBJ2-3, with D uncertain. The CDR3 runs 11 residues. V was pared by 4 bases and J by 6 bases, with 5 bases between. In DNA form, the CDR3 reads TGTGCCAGCAGTTCCGTGGATACGCAGTATTTT. As protein: CASSSVDTQYF.

The chain joins TRBV19 to TRBJ2-7, with D perhaps assigned TRBD1 or TRBD2 (5 bases each). This CDR3 is built from 14 residues. The germline V gene has CDR1 LNHDA and CDR2 SQIVND (reference sequence). V lost 3 bases to trimming and J lost 2 bases, with 11 bases between them. The CDR3: CASSIGTRTYEQYF. The CDR3, as DNA: TGTGCCAGTAGTATCGGGACGCGGACCTACGAGCAGTACTTC. The complete variable domain, with remaining parts taken from reference TRBV19 and TRBJ2-7, reads DGGITQSPKYLFRKEGQNVTLSCEQNLNHDAMYWYRQDPGQGLRLIYYSQIVNDFQKGDIAEGYSVSREKKESFPLTVTSAQKNPTAFYLCASSIGTRTYEQYFGPGTRLTVT.

The chain links TRBV28 to TRBJ2-3, with TRBD2 identical over 8 bases. This CDR3 comprises 14 residues. Germline CDR1 MDHEN, CDR2 SYDVKM. V lost 10 bases and J lost 0; bases outside the gene matches: 6. This CDR3 is CATLTSGSTDTQYF. The DNA for the CDR3 is TGTGCCACCCTAACTAGCGGCAGCACAGATACGCAGTATTTT.

The chain is built from TRBV11-2 and TRBJ2-3; 8 bases are a match to TRBD2. This CDR3 region has 18 residues. V lost 5 bases and J lost 8; bases outside the gene matches: 21. Germline V gene sequence: CDR1 SGHAT, CDR2 FQNNGV. CDR3 residues: CASSPGGGSGSPGVTQYF. The CDR3 DNA sequence: TGTGCCAGCAGCCCCGGGGGGGGAAGCGGGTCTCCGGGGGTTACGCAGTATTTT. Full variable domain (remainder filled in from reference TRBV11-2 and TRBJ2-3): EAGVAQSPRYKIIEKRQSVAFWCNPISGHATLYWYQQILGQGPKLLIQFQNNGVVDDSQLPKDRFSAERLKGVDSTLKIQPAKLEDSAVYLCASSPGGGSGSPGVTQYFGPGTRLTVL.

In its sample, this clone was seen once. This chain uses TRBV28 with TRBJ1-3, with TRBD1 matching over 7 bases. With 7 bases clipped from V and 3 bases from J, the junction kept 12 bases outside the gene matches. Germline loops: CDR1 MDHEN, CDR2 SYDVKM. This CDR3 spans 16 amino acids. The CDR3, as DNA: TGTGCCAGCATTCCTTCGCGAGGGGGCGTTGGAAACACCATATATTTT. Protein: CASIPSRGGVGNTIYF.

This clone was detected a few times. The gene calls are TRBV18 and TRBJ2-3, with D possibly matching TRBD1 (6 bases). V was trimmed by 5 bases and J by 5 bases, leaving 14 bases between them. Germline CDR1 reads KGHSH; CDR2 reads LQKENI. CDR3 length: 14 amino acids. CDR3 in amino acids: CASSTNQGLDTQYF. The DNA for the CDR3 is TGTGCCAGCTCAACTAACCAGGGGTTAGATACGCAGTATTTT.

V gene TRBV27 combines with J gene TRBJ2-5; possibly TRBD1 or TRBD2 for D (5 bases each). CDR1 is MNHEY, CDR2 SMNVEV, per germline (reference sequence). This CDR3 comprises 13 residues. V dropped 2 bases and J dropped 5 bases, with 9 bases sitting between them. CDR3 sequence: CASSLGWGETQYF. The CDR3 nucleotides read TGTGCCAGCAGTTTAGGGTGGGGGGAGACCCAGTACTTC.

The chain is built from TRBV18 and TRBJ2-5; D not certain. The CDR3 runs 14 residues. In germline, CDR1 is KGHSH, CDR2 LQKENI. V lost 0 bases and J 0 bases, leaving 5 bases between the germline ends. The CDR3 protein is CASSPPRYQETQYF. CDR3 coding DNA: TGTGCCAGCTCACCACCCAGGTACCAAGAGACCCAGTACTTC.

A note on this clone: An end of the junction does not agree with germline; a read error may underlie this. The rearrangement joins TRBV7-9 to TRBJ1-5; D is unclear. Germline CDR1 is SEHNR and CDR2 is FQNEAQ (reference sequence). The length of the CDR3 is 14 residues. CDR3 nucleotides: TGTGCCAGCAGTTTAGGCCTCGAGAATCAGCCCCAGCATTTT. It translates to CASSLGLENQPQHF.

V usage is TRBV27 and J usage is TRBJ2-5, with 11 nucleotides matching TRBD2. The CDR3 extends over 15 amino acids. Looked up from germline, CDR1 is MNHEY and CDR2 is SMNVEV (reference sequence). Trimming at V came to 4 bases and at J to 3 bases, leaving 4 bases not matched to a gene. The CDR3 here is CASSSVAGGKETQYF. The CDR3 coding sequence is TGTGCCAGCAGTTCCGTAGCGGGAGGGAAAGAGACCCAGTACTTC.

The chain has TRBV29-1 and TRBJ1-2; 7 bases fit TRBD1. The CDR3 is 13 amino acids. Germline CDR1 is SQVTM and CDR2 is ANQGSEA. V lost 4 bases to trimming and J lost 3 bases; unmatched junction nucleotides: 5. CDR3: CSVGGRGDYGYTF. The CDR3 region has the DNA TGCAGCGTTGGTGGCAGGGGGGACTATGGCTACACCTTC.

The V call is TRBV7-9, the J call TRBJ1-1, with D tentatively TRBD1 (6 bases). This CDR3 has 12 residues. V was clipped by 7 bases and J by 6 bases, with 12 bases between them. Germline CDR1 reads SEHNR; CDR2 reads FQNEAQ (reference sequence). The CDR3 is CASTRGDAEAFF. DNA of the CDR3: TGTGCCAGCACCAGGGGAGACGCTGAAGCTTTCTTT. Complete variable domain (other parts from reference TRBV7-9 and TRBJ1-1): DTGVSQNPRHKITKRGQNVTFRCDPISEHNRLYWYRQTLGQGPEFLTYFQNEAQLEKSRLLSDRFSAERPKGSFSTLEIQRTEQGDSAMYLCASTRGDAEAFFGQGTRLTVV.

DNA of the CDR3: TGCAGCGTTGATTCGCGCAGAACCACGACGGGGACTGAAGCTTTCTTT. Protein product: CSVDSRRTTTGTEAFF. The chain has TRBV29-1 and TRBJ1-1; D remains unclear. Germline CDR1 reads SQVTM; CDR2 reads ANQGSEA. V was pared by 3 bases and J by 5 bases, with 22 bases between. This CDR3 has 16 residues.

This clone was observed a handful of times. This chain connects TRBV5-5 to TRBJ2-3; perhaps TRBD2 as D (6 bases). In germline, CDR1 is SGHKS, CDR2 YYEKEE (reference sequence). The CDR3 consists of 16 residues. The ends were cut back, 4 bases at V and 2 bases at J, with 17 bases in the middle. The CDR3: CASSRDLSGPTDTQYF. CDR3 in DNA: TGTGCCAGCAGCCGCGACCTTAGCGGACCCACAGATACGCAGTATTTT.

The chain joins TRBV6-5 to TRBJ2-7; TRBD1 aligns across 7 bases. The CDR3 is 15 residues long. Trimming took 6 bases from V and 6 from J; bases not matched to a gene: 14. From germline, CDR1 is MNHEY and CDR2 SVGAGI. CDR3 protein: CASSQTGRIGGEQYF. CDR3 coding DNA: TGTGCCAGCAGCCAGACAGGGCGGATAGGCGGCGAGCAGTACTTC.

The J gene is TRBJ2-3, the V gene TRBV11-2, with unresolved D. Germline lookup yields CDR1 SGHAT and CDR2 FQNNGV. The CDR3 is made up of 16 amino acids. Trimming left V 0 bases short and J 5 bases short, with 15 bases between. CDR3 in DNA: TGTGCCAGCAGCTTAGATAGGTGGCAAGGGATAGATACGCAGTATTTT. Its translation is CASSLDRWQGIDTQYF.

This sequence joins TRBV24-1 and TRBJ2-1; TRBD2 aligns across 11 bases. The CDR3 runs to 20 residues. The junction had 18 bases not matched to a gene; V was cut back by 5 bases and J by 4 bases. Germline loops: CDR1 KGHDR, CDR2 SFDVKD. The CDR3 loop is CATSAGGLAGGPGVYNEQFF. The CDR3 DNA reads as TGTGCCACCAGTGCTGGGGGGTTAGCGGGAGGGCCGGGTGTTTACAATGAGCAGTTCTTC.

The V call is TRBV10-3, the J call TRBJ2-3; D is tentatively TRBD1 or TRBD2 (5 bases each). Per germline, CDR1 ENHRY and CDR2 SYGVKD. The ends were cut back, 7 bases at V and 0 bases at J, with 17 bases in the middle. CDR3 length: 16 amino acids. The chain's CDR3 is CAINRRNEESTDTQYF. Written as DNA, the CDR3 is TGTGCCATCAACAGGAGGAACGAAGAAAGCACAGATACGCAGTATTTT.

V gene TRBV18 combines with J gene TRBJ1-1; no clear D. The CDR3 runs to 14 residues. Trimming removed 2 bases at V and 1 base at J, with 8 bases between. CDR1 is KGHSH and CDR2 is LQKENI in the germline V gene. The chain's CDR3 is CASSPAGGNTEAFF. CDR3 DNA sequence: TGTGCCAGCTCACCAGCAGGAGGGAACACTGAAGCTTTCTTT.

V and J are TRBV3-1 (or the pseudogene TRBV3-2) and TRBJ2-7; no clear D gene. Germline V gives CDR1 LGHDT, CDR2 YNNKEL (reference sequence). Trimming removed 1 base from V and 9 bases from J, with 10 bases in between. CDR3 length: 12 amino acids. CDR3 in amino acids: CASSQGQTVQYF. CDR3 DNA sequence: TGTGCCAGCAGCCAAGGCCAGACCGTGCAGTACTTC.